The 14 T cell receptor beta chains given below trace back to one sample, sequenced in a study of blood T cell repertoires in COVID-19. Here immunoSEQ multiplex PCR was the method, and the copy in TCRdb shows in-frame clones only, minus some. The table has fewer than 110,000 clones, 85% to 95% seen once. What was sequenced was peripheral blood. These TCRs come from a man aged 50 or older with active COVID-19.

The rearrangement uses TRBV4-1 and TRBJ2-3, with TRBD2 as a possible D gene (5 bases). The germline gives CDR1 MGHRA, CDR2 YSYEKL. V was trimmed by 4 bases and J by 6 bases, leaving 11 bases between them. The CDR3 has 13 residues. CDR3 sequence reads: CASSLLPGDTQYF. The DNA of the CDR3 is TGCGCCAGCAGCCTCCTCCCGGGGGATACGCAGTATTTT.

The V and J genes are TRBV4-1 and TRBJ1-1, with D maybe TRBD1 (5 bases). The CDR3 loop spans 13 amino acids. Germline V gene sequence: CDR1 MGHRA, CDR2 YSYEKL. The V and J ends lost 0 bases and 11 bases respectively, with 13 bases between them. CDR3 sequence (DNA): TGCGCCAGCAGCCAAGAGGCCCCGCGGGGGGCTTTCTTT. Translating gives CASSQEAPRGAFF.

This chain connects TRBV6-5 to TRBJ1-6, with D maybe TRBD1 (5 bases). Germline CDR1 is MNHEY and CDR2 is SVGAGI. The CDR3 is 14 residues long. Trimming cost V 8 bases and J 7 bases, with 15 bases left between them. The DNA for the CDR3 is TGTGCCAGCTCGGGGTGGGAGGGGAATTCACCCCTCCACTTT. Protein product: CASSGWEGNSPLHF.

The rearrangement uses TRBV5-4 and TRBJ2-7; TRBD1 is a possible D gene (5 bases). The CDR3 is 18 amino acids. V gave up 4 bases and J gave up 3 bases, with 26 bases separating them. Germline-derived CDR1 and CDR2 are SGHNT and YYREEE (reference sequence). CDR3 amino acids: CASSPAELTGRVDYEQYF. The CDR3 bases are TGTGCCAGCAGCCCGGCGGAGTTAACCGGCAGGGTGGACTACGAGCAGTACTTC. Complete variable domain (other parts from reference TRBV5-4 and TRBJ2-7): ETGVTQSPTHLIKTRGQQVTLRCSSQSGHNTVSWYQQALGQGPQFIFQYYREEENGRGNFPPRFSGLQFPNYSSELNVNALELDDSALYLCASSPAELTGRVDYEQYFGPGTRLTVT.

This rearrangement joins TRBV4-1 to TRBJ2-1, with D perhaps TRBD1 (5 bases). V lost 1 base to trimming and J lost 0 bases, with 10 bases between them. The germline V gene has CDR1 MGHRA and CDR2 YSYEKL. CDR3 length equals 16 residues. In nucleotides, the CDR3 is TGCGCCAGCAGCCAAGTGGACATACTCTCCTACAATGAGCAGTTCTTC. It codes for CASSQVDILSYNEQFF.

This rearrangement joins TRBV18 to TRBJ2-3; TRBD2 is a possible D gene (5 bases). Trimming took off 3 bases at V and 3 bases at J, with 10 bases between the two ends. The CDR3 is made up of 14 amino acids. Germline V gives CDR1 KGHSH, CDR2 LQKENI. CDR3: CASSPPRDTDTQYF. CDR3 nucleotides: TGTGCCAGCTCACCGCCCCGGGATACAGATACGCAGTATTTT.

The J gene is TRBJ2-3, the V gene TRBV7-2; D is possibly TRBD1 (5 bases). Germline CDR1 is SGHTA and CDR2 is FQGNSA. Trimming stripped 5 bases from V and 2 bases from J, with 11 bases between. This CDR3 is built from 14 residues. CDR3 residues: CASSPRTNTDTQYF. The CDR3 region has the DNA TGTGCCAGCAGCCCTCGGACAAACACAGATACGCAGTATTTT. The full variable domain, in which reference TRBV7-2 and TRBJ2-3 provide the parts outside the CDR3, is GAGVSQSPSNKVTEKGKDVELRCDPISGHTALYWYRQSLGQGLEFLIYFQGNSAPDKSGLPSDRFSAERTGGSVSTLTIQRTQQEDSAVYLCASSPRTNTDTQYFGPGTRLTVL.

The chain links TRBV27 to TRBJ1-5, with a tentative D call TRBD1 (6 bases). Germline V CDR1 and CDR2: MNHEY, SMNVEV (reference sequence). The CDR3 covers 14 residues. V lost 5 bases, J lost 9 bases, and 17 bases lay in between. The CDR3 nucleotides are TGTGCCAGCAGTAGAAATGGGGGCGCAGGGCCCCAGCATTTT. This gives the protein CASSRNGGAGPQHF.

This chain links TRBV7-3 with TRBJ2-1; 11 nucleotides align to TRBD2. The J segment lost 6 bases and the V segment lost 6 bases, leaving 7 bases of the junction unmatched. Per the germline V gene, CDR1 is SGHTA and CDR2 is FQGTGA. The CDR3 extends over 15 amino acids. The DNA for the CDR3 is TGTGCCAGCAGTACCAGACTAGCGGGACCCAATGAGCAGTTCTTC. This sequence encodes CASSTRLAGPNEQFF.

J is TRBJ2-6 and V is TRBV2; 7 bases are shared with TRBD1. Trimming at V came to 6 bases and at J to 0 bases, leaving 11 bases not matched to a gene. This CDR3 has 18 residues. The germline V gene has CDR1 SNHLY and CDR2 FYNNEI. DNA of the CDR3: TGTGCCAGCAGCGGCCTCGGGACAGCTTTCTCTGGGGCCAACGTCCTGACTTTC. Protein: CASSGLGTAFSGANVLTF.

The rearrangement joins TRBV30 to TRBJ2-7; D may be TRBD1 (5 bases). The CDR3 sequence is 16 residues long. Per germline, CDR1 GTSNPN and CDR2 SVGIG (reference sequence). V was clipped by 0 bases and J by 7 bases, with 22 bases between them. The CDR3 DNA sequence: TGTGCCTGGAGTGTTGGGGCCCACCGAACGATCGGGGAGCAGTACTTC. Translating it yields CAWSVGAHRTIGEQYF.

This chain connects TRBV28 to TRBJ1-5, with D possibly being TRBD1 (6 bases). Trimming removed 6 bases from V and 3 bases from J, with 12 bases in between. There are 14 residues in the CDR3. Germline values: CDR1 MDHEN, CDR2 SYDVKM. CDR3: CASRGGQINQPQHF. The CDR3 DNA sequence: TGTGCCAGCAGGGGGGGGCAGATCAATCAGCCCCAGCATTTT.

The gene calls are TRBV7-2 and TRBJ1-2; TRBD1 aligns across 7 bases. J gave up 2 bases and V 5 bases, and 2 bases lay outside the gene matches. The CDR3 extends over 13 amino acids. CDR1 and CDR2 (germline): SGHTA, FQGNSA. CDR3 residues: CASSPDRNYGYTF. DNA of the CDR3: TGTGCCAGCAGCCCGGACAGGAACTATGGCTACACCTTC.

J is TRBJ2-6 and V is TRBV29-1; D is uncertain. CDR1 and CDR2 (germline): SQVTM, ANQGSEA. The V and J ends lost 5 bases and 3 bases respectively, with 8 bases between them. This CDR3 contains 13 residues. This chain's CDR3 is CSVPEIGANVLTF. CDR3 nucleotide sequence: TGCAGCGTTCCGGAGATTGGGGCCAACGTCCTGACTTTC.